This entry concerns a single T cell receptor (beta chain). Its antigen is still unknown. No base qualities exist here, and no much larger clone lies one base off it. The entry originates in a study of cytomegalovirus exposure and HLA in healthy donors (TCRdb year 2017). For the wider study: An earlier analysis of several hundred of the donors reported 250 to 300 Gb of sequence data and some 120 million unique TCR beta sequences from some 180 million T cells. The genetic ancestry cluster associated with self-reported Caucasian donors included over 65% of the approximately 410 genotyped donors. HLA typing covered class I and class II loci at four-digit resolution. To predict cytomegalovirus infection status, the study combined high-throughput TCR immunosequencing, statistical association of individual TCRs with disease status, and machine learning. All discovery cohort repertoires had been generated on a single sequencing platform. Along with the roughly 710-subject first cohort, a separate validation cohort of over a hundred different subjects was used. A later genetic analysis took genome-wide SNP genotypes for about three fifths of the roughly 700 donors and used that subset as a discovery cohort. Typing coverage differed by locus: A, B, C, DRB1 and DQB1 were typed in about 620-630 donors, DQA1 in 522, DPA1 in approximately 600, and DPB1 in 400 to 490. The study used immunosequencing to profile the T cell repertoires of 666 subjects and linked those repertoires to cytomegalovirus serostatus. Rather than using new phenotypic data, the later analysis identified candidate immune exposures from TCR beta sequences and from how often those sequences occurred across donors. To decide whether each TCR beta V gene segment behaved as functional or pseudogenic, an earlier analysis of fewer than 750 of the donors relied on high-throughput TCR beta sequencing. Across approximately 420 genotyped donors of the cohort, an average of about 250,000 unique TCR beta nucleotide sequences per donor were sequenced, and around 20% of those sequences were non-productive. The study was designed to test whether signatures of past pathogen exposure could be identified by cataloging public T cell receptors. Because of strong linkage in the cohort, roughly five DR-DQ haplotypes were treated as single units for association and clustering. To study patterns of TCR occurrence, a later analysis re-analyzed previously published TCR beta repertoires from under 750 donors and added high-resolution HLA genotyping. Donor age, sex, ethnicity and CMV serostatus were collected together with the repertoire data. Approximately 330 gigabases of sequencing data and around 80 million unique TCR sequences made up an early release that covered over 550 HLA-typed donors. General conclusions and limits of the study: A later genetic analysis associated a missense DCLRE1C variant with V-gene and J-gene trimming of TCR beta chains, and an independent cohort replicated the association. In a later analysis, several top co-occurrence clusters were reported to appear linked to parvovirus B19, influenza, CMV and Epstein-Barr virus. Most TCR sequences were observed very rarely across donors, whereas some public TCRs were present in many individuals. A further reported finding was that TCR beta sequences accurately predicted the HLA-A and HLA-B alleles for most subjects in the first cohort. Presence/absence analyses assumed roughly uniform sequencing depth across donors, an assumption that may not hold. Compared with equally common non-associated chains, HLA-associated TCR beta chains in a later analysis were more clonally expanded and had lower generation probabilities. Roughly 15 rarely observed V segments, including chromosome 9 orphons, were excluded from the earlier analysis of some 590 of the donors because counts were too low. The authors suggested that the approach could potentially be extended to other disease states and immunological phenotypes. In an earlier analysis of approximately 590 of the donors, most TCR beta V segments were observed in productive rearrangements about 87% or about 30% of the time, broadly matching IMGT annotations. In both the original and validation cohorts, the classifier was reported to diagnose cytomegalovirus status with high specificity and sensitivity. When HLA alleles, especially DR and DQ, strongly co-occurred, attributing TCR associations to individual alleles was difficult. According to a later analysis, TCR association rates differed among HLA loci, with DRB1 alleles showing the most associated TCRs and HLA-C alleles showing the fewest. According to a later analysis, most CMV-associated TCR beta chains appeared to be HLA-restricted, and the HLA associations seemed to be driven largely by CMV exposure. A group of highly shared sequence variants was considered likely to be a technical artifact of the sequencing pipeline. A few of the identified cytomegalovirus-associated TCR beta chains were confirmed in vitro to be specific for cytomegalovirus antigens. This cohort had only TCR beta chains sequenced, and the lack of alpha or paired-chain data limited which features could be detected. Immune exposure information for the cohort was limited to CMV serostatus. Correlated functional status among segregating V segments might reflect linkage disequilibrium, but an unknown experimental factor could not be ruled out. A later genetic analysis reported fewer N-insertions in productive TCRs among donors in an Asian-associated ancestry cluster than the approximately 700-donor mean. In a later analysis, 15,000 to 20,000 TCR beta sequences were associated with specific HLA alleles at a false discovery rate of 0.05. HLA typing was unavailable for some donors at each locus, so association tests used only the typed subset. A total of roughly 160 TCR beta chains were listed by the study as associated with cytomegalovirus.

The cohort comprised 710 or so healthy bone marrow donors. At the time of sampling, every cohort member was nominally healthy, though immune exposures that went unrecorded were likely present. The donor was CMV seropositive and was included in the group of 250 to 300 seropositive cohort members. A peripheral blood sample was provided by each donor, and peripheral blood mononuclear cells were used for TCR beta sequencing. The Qiagen DNeasy Blood Extraction Kit was used to extract genomic DNA from the blood cell samples. Library preparation employed the immunoSEQ multiplex PCR assay. The multiplex PCR relied on a mix of 60 forward primers for TCR Vbeta segments and 13 reverse primers for TCR Jbeta segments. The CDR3 region of rearranged TCR beta genes was amplified from genomic DNA by a multiplex PCR assay. Amplified TCR beta libraries were sequenced as 87-base-pair reads on the Illumina HiSeq System. As for how the authors treated the data: Across the roughly 700 repertoires, a later analysis counted 80 million or so unique TCR beta chains, roughly 11 million of which were shared by at least two donors. To remove PCR and sequencing errors, raw reads were error-corrected and collapsed into unique sequences using a nearest-neighbor algorithm that merged closely related sequences. Alignment of CDR3 sequences to IMGT reference sequences was used to assign V, D and J gene segments. For a sequence to be retained, a match of at least six nucleotides to both a V gene segment and a J gene segment was required. Rearrangements were called productive when the CDR3 lacked stop codons and stayed in frame with V and J; all others were non-productive. Following IMGT convention, CDR3 was defined as the stretch from the second conserved V-encoded cysteine up to the conserved J-encoded phenylalanine. The earlier analysis of 450 to 750 of the donors excluded any sequence lacking an unambiguous match to a single V gene segment. An earlier analysis of under 750 of the donors called V segments functional above 56.7% productive rearrangements and segregating when the between-donor standard deviation exceeded 5%. A statistical classification framework was developed to diagnose cytomegalovirus status using the catalog of TCR beta chain sequences. In a later analysis, TCR nucleotide sequences were compared against IMGT/GENE-DB human TR gene sequences so that V and J genes could be assigned. A later analysis assigned CDR3 sequences and most-parsimonious VDJ recombination scenarios with the TCRdist pipeline. In a later analysis, each TCR beta chain was defined by its CDR3 amino acid sequence together with its V-gene family, and reads without a unique V-gene family were excluded. A later analysis removed several hundred highly shared, low-generation-probability nucleotide sequences to deal with suspected cross-contamination and a sequencing artifact. For each public chain, a later analysis derived a clonal expansion index from normalized ranks of inferred template counts within each repertoire. In a later analysis, generation probabilities were computed with a VDJ recombination model fitted to out-of-frame rearrangements, and the resulting probabilities were checked against IGoR. Hypergeometric tests were used in a later analysis to score TCR-TCR, TCR-HLA and TCR-CMV co-occurrence, with a repertoire-size bias correction applied to the TCR pairs. To estimate false discovery rates, a later analysis permuted the HLA or CMV assignments 20 times. A later analysis grouped co-occurring TCRs with DBSCAN, adding TCRdist sequence similarity when clustering within HLA-allele-positive subsets. Co-occurrence clustering excluded repertoires with fewer than 30,000 or more than 120,000 public chains, plus five with anomalous nucleotide sharing. The table comes from immuneACCESS by way of TCRdb, which keeps in-frame sequences with V and J called. Part of the clones is missing from these tables; in studies checked, under half for an unresolved V gene and the rest for unknown reasons. The V and J calls and clone size are taken from that table; D and trimming were inferred from the DNA. The sample table records about 150,000 clones; 75% to 85% of these occur just once. The ten largest make up 6.3% of the sample.

The TCR was taken from a man aged 45-65 years in good health and CMV-seropositive. The sample consisted of PBMCs.

The encoded CDR3 is CASSLFVDQPQHF. The nucleotides read TGTGCCAGCAGCCTATTCGTAGATCAGCCCCAGCATTTT. The rearrangement combines TRBV7-9 with TRBJ1-5, with no confident D gene call. Based on the germline V gene (reference sequence), the CDR1 and CDR2 sequences are SEHNR and FQNEAQ. The trim is 5 bases for V and 5 bases for J, with a gap of 10 bases between the germline ends. Measured from the cysteine to the phenylalanine, the CDR3 is 13 residues long. Of all the DNA, just the CDR3 is kept, 39 bases in frame from base 1.